The rows below give T cell receptor beta chains drawn from one sample of a study of identical twins. Using its own MiXCR run on the 5' RACE reads, TCRdb lists one record per CDR3 protein. The table lists 400,000 to 600,000 distinct CDR3 sequences, around 22% of them singletons. These records were also assigned to another study, of yellow fever vaccine responses in identical twins.

The sequencing sample was made of CD4+ T cells sorted from blood. Every receptor here comes from a woman between 18 and 30 years old in good health. The CDR3 runs from the conserved cysteine through the conserved F or W. The D gene is left open where the match is weak. A clone size is listed for some rows: how often the clone was seen (once, few, many), or a class if it is expanded.

V gene,J gene,D gene,clone size,CDR3 protein,CDR3 DNA
TRBV20-1,TRBJ2-4,-,few,CSASLGAQNIQYF,TGCAGTGCTAGCTTGGGGGCCCAAAACATTCAGTACTTC
TRBV6-4,TRBJ2-1,-,-,CASSSRSSGNNEQFF,TGTGCCAGCAGCTCTCGTAGTAGCGGAAACAATGAGCAGTTCTTC
TRBV9,TRBJ2-3,TRBD2,-,CASSVAAGGPPDTQYF,TGTGCCAGCAGCGTTGCAGCGGGAGGGCCCCCAGATACGCAGTATTTT
TRBV27,TRBJ1-1,TRBD1,-,CASSGTGTEAFF,TGTGCCAGCAGTGGGACAGGGACTGAAGCTTTCTTT
TRBV21-1,TRBJ2-3,-,few,CASTHREGSVNTDTQYF,TGTGCCAGCACCCATCGGGAGGGGTCGGTCAACACAGATACGCAGTATTTT
TRBV5-1,TRBJ2-1,TRBD2,few,CASSIGLAGDNEQFF,TGCGCCAGCAGCATAGGACTAGCGGGGGACAATGAGCAGTTCTTC
TRBV5-1,TRBJ2-3,-,few,CASSPSSLDTQYF,TGCGCCAGCAGCCCCAGTTCCCTGGATACGCAGTATTTT
TRBV10-3,TRBJ2-1,-,few,CAISELKGSYNEQFF,TGTGCCATCAGTGAGTTAAAGGGTTCTTACAATGAGCAGTTCTTC
TRBV24-1,TRBJ2-2,TRBD1,-,CATSGPGQPNTGELFF,TGTGCCACCAGTGGTCCGGGACAGCCGAACACCGGGGAGCTGTTTTTT
TRBV28,TRBJ2-5,TRBD1,-,CASSGNDRGPWTQYF,TGTGCCAGCAGTGGAAACGACAGGGGTCCGTGGACCCAGTACTTC
TRBV12-3/TRBV12-4,TRBJ1-2,-,few,CASSLSSARHGYTF,TGTGCCAGCAGTTTAAGTTCGGCACGACATGGCTACACCTTC
TRBV5-5,TRBJ2-7,-,-,CASSTVFYEQYF,TGTGCCAGCAGCACCGTCTTCTACGAGCAGTACTTC
TRBV7-8,TRBJ2-5,-,-,CASTPLGQLQETQYF,TGTGCCAGCACCCCCCTAGGACAGCTACAAGAGACCCAGTACTTC
TRBV7-3,TRBJ2-7,TRBD2,-,CASSLEASGYYEQYF,TGTGCCAGCAGCTTAGAGGCTAGCGGATACTACGAGCAGTACTTC
TRBV5-1,TRBJ1-4,TRBD1,-,CASTNQGQGGEKLFF,TGCGCCAGCACCAACCAGGGACAGGGTGGGGAAAAACTGTTTTTT
TRBV12-3/TRBV12-4,TRBJ1-2,-,-,CASSLGGVNYGYTF,TGTGCCAGCAGTCTGGGCGGGGTGAACTATGGCTACACCTTC
TRBV28,TRBJ2-1,-,few,CASSPSPLRDEGESEQFF,TGTGCCAGCAGCCCCAGCCCCCTCCGGGACGAAGGGGAATCTGAGCAGTTCTTC
TRBV24-1,TRBJ2-1,-,-,CATSDRRHEQFF,TGTGCCACCAGTGACCGACGCCATGAGCAGTTCTTC
TRBV10-2,TRBJ2-5,TRBD2,-,CASISGSRETQYF,TGCGCCAGCATTAGCGGGAGTCGGGAGACCCAGTACTTC
TRBV7-9,TRBJ1-1,-,few,CASSAGGPVLNTEAFF,TGTGCCAGCAGCGCCGGTGGCCCGGTGTTGAACACTGAAGCTTTCTTT
TRBV3-1,TRBJ2-3,TRBD2,-,CASSQDLTSGGYTQYF,TGTGCCAGCAGCCAAGATCTGACTAGCGGGGGGTATACGCAGTATTTT
TRBV18,TRBJ2-5,-,few,CASSPRSTETQYF,TGTGCCAGCTCACCACGAAGTACAGAGACCCAGTACTTC
TRBV19,TRBJ2-3,-,-,CASSMVGTDTQYF,TGTGCCAGTAGTATGGTCGGCACAGATACGCAGTATTTT
TRBV10-3,TRBJ2-2,-,many,CASRDVGNGELFF,TGTGCCAGCAGGGACGTAGGAAACGGGGAGCTGTTTTTT
TRBV2,TRBJ1-2,-,-,CASSAGGIYGYTF,TGTGCCAGCAGCGCTGGTGGCATCTATGGCTACACCTTC
TRBV2,TRBJ2-1,-,-,CASSWTEGSYNEQFF,TGTGCCAGCAGTTGGACAGAAGGCTCCTACAATGAGCAGTTCTTC
TRBV18,TRBJ2-5,TRBD2,-,CASSPQRTSPYQETQYF,TGTGCCAGCTCACCACAGAGGACTAGCCCGTACCAAGAGACCCAGTACTTC
TRBV27,TRBJ2-5,TRBD2,-,CASSFGLAGGLETQYF,TGTGCCAGCAGTTTCGGGTTAGCGGGGGGTTTGGAGACCCAGTACTTC
TRBV10-3,TRBJ1-5,-,-,CAITDRINQPQHF,TGTGCCATCACCGACAGGATCAATCAGCCCCAGCATTTT
TRBV2,TRBJ2-2,TRBD1,few,CASSGRDRGLSGELFF,TGTGCCAGCAGTGGCCGGGACAGGGGGCTTAGCGGGGAGCTGTTTTTT
TRBV11-2,TRBJ2-1,-,-,CASSLEVGLYNEQFF,TGTGCCAGCAGCTTAGAGGTTGGACTTTACAATGAGCAGTTCTTC
TRBV12-3/TRBV12-4,TRBJ2-3,TRBD2,few,CASSQLAGLQYF,TGTGCCAGCAGCCAACTAGCGGGTCTGCAGTATTTT
TRBV6-2/TRBV6-3,TRBJ2-7,-,few,CASTSAFIFHEQYF,TGTGCCAGCACCTCCGCGTTTATCTTCCACGAGCAGTACTTC
TRBV5-5,TRBJ2-2,-,few,CASSLSPNANTGELFF,TGTGCCAGCAGCTTGTCCCCCAACGCGAACACCGGGGAGCTGTTTTTT
TRBV7-9,TRBJ1-2,-,few,CASSSSDRLYYGYTF,TGTGCCAGCAGCTCCTCGGACAGACTTTACTATGGCTACACCTTC
TRBV3-1,TRBJ2-1,-,-,CASSLRPAQIYEQFF,TGTGCCAGCAGCCTGCGCCCCGCCCAGATCTATGAGCAGTTCTTC
TRBV12-3/TRBV12-4,TRBJ1-3,-,-,CASSPLDGSGNTIYF,TGTGCCAGCAGCCCATTGGATGGCTCTGGAAACACCATATATTTT
TRBV6-1,TRBJ2-1,-,-,CAARAELSYNEQFF,TGTGCCGCCCGAGCGGAGCTTTCCTACAATGAGCAGTTCTTC
TRBV10-3,TRBJ2-5,-,many,CAISEPGETQYF,TGTGCCATCAGTGAACCGGGGGAGACCCAGTACTTC
TRBV12-3/TRBV12-4,TRBJ2-2,-,few,CASSPMETGELFF,TGTGCCAGCAGTCCCATGGAAACCGGGGAGCTGTTTTTT
TRBV9,TRBJ2-5,-,-,CASSVSRTQETQYF,TGTGCCAGCAGCGTAAGCAGGACACAAGAGACCCAGTACTTC
TRBV19,TRBJ1-4,-,-,CASTSRSLEKLFF,TGTGCCAGTACTTCTAGGTCCCTCGAAAAACTGTTTTTT
TRBV6-4,TRBJ2-5,-,few,CASSPQGGTQETQYF,TGTGCCAGCAGTCCCCAGGGGGGTACTCAAGAGACCCAGTACTTC
TRBV5-1,TRBJ2-1,-,-,CASSASPGEEQFF,TGCGCCAGCAGCGCCTCCCCGGGAGAAGAGCAGTTCTTC
TRBV11-2,TRBJ2-3,-,-,CASREAGVLGTDTQYF,TGTGCCAGCAGGGAAGCCGGGGTATTGGGCACAGATACGCAGTATTTT
TRBV5-6,TRBJ2-2,TRBD2,few,CASSKGLGSGELFF,TGTGCCAGCAGCAAAGGACTAGGCTCCGGGGAGCTGTTTTTT
TRBV11-2,TRBJ2-3,-,-,CASSIRLAKIADTQYF,TGTGCCAGCAGTATCCGGCTAGCTAAGATCGCAGATACGCAGTATTTT
TRBV5-1,TRBJ2-1,-,-,CASSLQGDSSYNEQFF,TGCGCCAGCAGCTTGCAGGGTGATAGCTCCTACAATGAGCAGTTCTTC